The rows below give T cell receptor beta chains drawn from one sample of a study of blood T cell repertoires in COVID-19. Generated by immunoSEQ multiplex PCR, the TCRdb table keeps only in-frame clones and is missing some. The sample gives hundreds of thousands of clones, over 65% of which show up once; 2.5% to 4% is in the top ten. Material for sequencing was peripheral blood. These receptors were taken from a woman older than 75 with acute or convalescent COVID-19. CDR3s include the opening cysteine and the closing phenylalanine or tryptophan. The order of the fields is D gene, J gene, clone size, V gene, CDR3 protein, CDR3 DNA. The D gene is left open where the match is weak. Clone size is shown for a subset of rows, as once, few, many or a class of expanded clone.

D: TRBD2; J: TRBJ2-7; size: many; V: TRBV11-1; CDR3: CASSLVRGGDYEQYF; DNA: TGTGCCAGCAGCTTAGTACGCGGGGGAGATTACGAGCAGTACTTC
D: -; J: TRBJ1-1; size: -; V: TRBV19; CDR3: CASTTPQGFGTEAFF; DNA: TGTGCCAGTACCACACCTCAGGGCTTTGGCACTGAAGCTTTCTTT
D: -; J: TRBJ2-3; size: -; V: TRBV5-4; CDR3: CASSLGGTSTDTQYF; DNA: TGTGCCAGCAGCTTGGGGGGGACTAGCACAGATACGCAGTATTTT
D: TRBD2; J: TRBJ2-1; size: few; V: TRBV5-1; CDR3: CASSLREGPYNEQFF; DNA: TGCGCCAGCAGCTTGAGGGAGGGCCCCTACAATGAGCAGTTCTTC
D: TRBD1; J: TRBJ1-4; size: -; V: TRBV15; CDR3: CATSREQKGTGANEKLFF; DNA: TGTGCCACCAGCAGAGAACAAAAAGGGACAGGGGCTAATGAAAAACTGTTTTTT
D: TRBD1; J: TRBJ1-1; size: -; V: TRBV6-5; CDR3: CASSYPDRGQGTEAFF; DNA: TGTGCCAGCAGTTATCCAGACAGGGGGCAAGGCACTGAAGCTTTCTTT
D: -; J: TRBJ2-2; size: -; V: TRBV2; CDR3: CASSDTRWGELFF; DNA: TGTGCCAGCAGTGATACTAGGTGGGGGGAGCTGTTTTTT
D: TRBD2; J: TRBJ2-2; size: once; V: TRBV2; CDR3: CASKPGRSTGELFF; DNA: TGTGCCAGCAAACCCGGGAGGTCCACCGGGGAGCTGTTTTTT
D: TRBD1; J: TRBJ1-3; size: few; V: TRBV6-5; CDR3: CARGQAVSGNTIYF; DNA: TGTGCCAGAGGACAGGCGGTCTCTGGAAACACCATATATTTT
D: -; J: TRBJ1-4; size: -; V: TRBV19; CDR3: CASSIQDRRVKLFF; DNA: TGTGCCAGTAGTATACAGGACAGACGAGTAAAACTGTTTTTT
D: -; J: TRBJ1-1; size: -; V: TRBV19; CDR3: CASPTGMVDTEAFF; DNA: TGTGCCAGTCCCACCGGTATGGTCGACACTGAAGCTTTCTTT
D: TRBD2; J: TRBJ2-5; size: -; V: TRBV5-1; CDR3: CASSPLGRGGRETQYF; DNA: TGCGCCAGCAGCCCCTTAGGGCGGGGGGGCCGAGAGACCCAGTACTTC
D: -; J: TRBJ1-5; size: -; V: TRBV19; CDR3: CASSLTGFNQPQHF; DNA: TGTGCCAGTAGTCTTACAGGTTTTAATCAGCCCCAGCATTTT
D: -; J: TRBJ1-6; size: -; V: TRBV6-1; CDR3: CASSDRGNNSPLHF; DNA: TGTGCCAGCAGTGATAGGGGAAATAATTCACCCCTCCACTTT
D: TRBD1; J: TRBJ2-3; size: -; V: TRBV5-6; CDR3: CASSQRQGLSTDTQYF; DNA: TGTGCCAGCAGCCAACGACAGGGCCTTAGCACAGATACGCAGTATTTT
D: -; J: TRBJ1-2; size: -; V: TRBV27; CDR3: CASSTRQVKGYGYTF; DNA: TGTGCCAGCAGTACGCGACAGGTTAAGGGCTATGGCTACACCTTC
D: -; J: TRBJ1-2; size: once; V: TRBV5-1; CDR3: CASSVGGNYGYTF; DNA: TGCGCCAGCAGCGTGGGCGGGAACTATGGCTACACCTTC
D: -; J: TRBJ2-3; size: -; V: TRBV6-4; CDR3: CASNRGDTQYF; DNA: TGTGCCAGCAACAGAGGGGATACGCAGTATTTT
D: -; J: TRBJ1-2; size: -; V: TRBV29-1; CDR3: CSVSRGPNYGYTF; DNA: TGCAGCGTTTCCAGGGGACCCAACTATGGCTACACCTTC
D: -; J: TRBJ2-1; size: -; V: TRBV7-9; CDR3: CASSLDYAEQFF; DNA: TGTGCCAGCAGCTTGGACTATGCCGAGCAGTTCTTC
D: -; J: TRBJ2-1; size: once; V: TRBV9; CDR3: CASSVDQYSYNEQFF; DNA: TGTGCCAGCAGCGTAGACCAGTACTCCTACAATGAGCAGTTCTTC
D: TRBD2; J: TRBJ2-3; size: few; V: TRBV9; CDR3: CASSVKTSGRGTDTQYF; DNA: TGTGCCAGCAGCGTAAAGACTAGCGGGAGAGGCACAGATACGCAGTATTTT
D: -; J: TRBJ2-1; size: -; V: TRBV6-2/TRBV6-3; CDR3: CASSPHRGSSYNEQFF; DNA: TGTGCCAGCAGCCCCCACCGGGGGAGCTCCTACAATGAGCAGTTCTTC
D: TRBD2; J: TRBJ2-1; size: -; V: TRBV6-2/TRBV6-3; CDR3: CASSSGGLALNEQFF; DNA: TGTGCCAGCAGTTCCGGGGGACTAGCGCTCAATGAGCAGTTCTTC
D: -; J: TRBJ1-2; size: -; V: TRBV5-1; CDR3: CASSLGGYEGGYTF; DNA: TGCGCCAGCAGCTTGGGAGGGTACGAAGGTGGCTACACCTTC
D: -; J: TRBJ1-2; size: -; V: TRBV12-3/TRBV12-4; CDR3: CASSLGPGGYTF; DNA: TGTGCCAGCAGTTTAGGTCCCGGGGGCTACACCTTC
D: -; J: TRBJ2-3; size: -; V: TRBV19; CDR3: CASSIREAGTDTQYF; DNA: TGTGCCAGTAGTATTAGGGAGGCGGGCACAGATACGCAGTATTTT
D: -; J: TRBJ2-1; size: -; V: TRBV5-1; CDR3: CASSLDPTSYNEQFF; DNA: TGCGCCAGCAGCTTGGACCCAACATCCTACAATGAGCAGTTCTTC
D: TRBD2; J: TRBJ2-1; size: -; V: TRBV19; CDR3: CASSLRTSGSYNEQFF; DNA: TGTGCCAGTAGTCTGAGGACTAGCGGGTCTTACAATGAGCAGTTCTTC
D: TRBD2; J: TRBJ2-1; size: -; V: TRBV13; CDR3: CASCRLAGRNEQFF; DNA: TGTGCCAGCTGTCGACTAGCGGGACGAAATGAGCAGTTCTTC
D: TRBD1; J: TRBJ2-6; size: -; V: TRBV20-1; CDR3: CSASPGGASSGANVLTF; DNA: TGCAGTGCTAGTCCAGGGGGCGCGAGCTCTGGGGCCAACGTCCTGACTTTC
D: TRBD2; J: TRBJ2-1; size: few; V: TRBV27; CDR3: CASKTSGSTNEQFF; DNA: TGTGCCAGCAAAACTAGCGGGAGTACGAATGAGCAGTTCTTC
D: TRBD1; J: TRBJ1-6; size: few; V: TRBV19; CDR3: CASSTGTGGNNSPLHF; DNA: TGTGCCAGTAGTACGGGGACAGGGGGTAATAATTCACCCCTCCACTTT
D: -; J: TRBJ2-1; size: -; V: TRBV19; CDR3: CASSIGGNNEQFF; DNA: TGTGCCAGTAGTATAGGAGGTAACAATGAGCAGTTCTTC
D: -; J: TRBJ2-1; size: few; V: TRBV19; CDR3: CASSIAGPSFDEQFF; DNA: TGTGCCAGTAGTATAGCCGGGCCTAGCTTCGATGAGCAGTTCTTC
D: TRBD1; J: TRBJ2-7; size: -; V: TRBV5-1; CDR3: CASKITGASSYEQYF; DNA: TGCGCCAGCAAAATTACAGGGGCCAGCTCCTACGAGCAGTACTTC
D: -; J: TRBJ1-1; size: -; V: TRBV7-2; CDR3: CASSLFRGVNTEAFF; DNA: TGTGCCAGCAGCTTATTTAGGGGTGTTAACACTGAAGCTTTCTTT
D: TRBD1; J: TRBJ2-1; size: -; V: TRBV10-3; CDR3: CATRSGQGTSPSNEQFF; DNA: TGTGCCACCCGCTCGGGACAGGGGACTAGTCCCTCCAATGAGCAGTTCTTC
D: -; J: TRBJ1-5; size: many; V: TRBV19; CDR3: CASQYRSYSNQPQHF; DNA: TGTGCCAGTCAATACCGCTCCTATAGCAATCAGCCCCAGCATTTT
D: -; J: TRBJ1-6; size: -; V: TRBV5-6; CDR3: CASSLSVAGGDNSPLHF; DNA: TGTGCCAGCAGCTTGTCCGTCGCCGGGGGGGATAATTCACCCCTCCACTTT
D: -; J: TRBJ1-6; size: few; V: TRBV4-1; CDR3: CASSHLDSRRSPLHF; DNA: TGCGCCAGCAGCCACCTGGACAGCAGACGCTCACCCCTCCACTTT
D: TRBD1; J: TRBJ1-2; size: -; V: TRBV4-1; CDR3: CASSQTGTVSYGYTF; DNA: TGCGCCAGCAGCCAAACCGGGACAGTTTCCTATGGCTACACCTTC
D: -; J: TRBJ1-2; size: -; V: TRBV18; CDR3: CASSQTSGPGGYTF; DNA: TGTGCCAGCTCGCAAACTTCAGGGCCGGGTGGCTACACCTTC
D: TRBD1; J: TRBJ2-4; size: few; V: TRBV7-2; CDR3: CASRPPGQRSKNIQYF; DNA: TGTGCCAGCAGACCGCCGGGACAGAGGTCCAAAAACATTCAGTACTTC